This TCR beta chain emerged from a study of Ad26.COV2.S vaccination and SARS-CoV-2 variants. TCRdb's table, derived via immunoSEQ multiplex PCR, lists solely in-frame clones and lacks some. Among approximately 340,000 clones, 70% to 90% were seen once, and the ten largest hold around 3.3%. Noted treatment: around 19 received Ad26.COV2.S at low or high dose, single or two shots; several received placebo; per-sample allocation not given. It was on day 63 after the first vaccine or placebo injection that samples were taken. Recruitment in Boston yielded a donor of adult age, 18-55 years. SARS-CoV-2 spike from the Wuhan strain was encoded by the vaccine, an Ad26 vector. The V gene's germline CDR1 is MGHRA and CDR2 YSYEKL. This CDR3 contains 16 residues. V lost 0 bases to trimming and J lost 6 bases; unmatched junction nucleotides: 10. On this clone: No antigen is known for it.

Study observations and caveats: Measures of TCR breadth and depth may have fallen short of total T cell responses. Vaccine recipients posted higher spike-specific TCR breadth than their placebo counterparts.

The chain recombines TRBV4-1 with TRBJ1-1; 7 nucleotides match TRBD1. This clonotype was obtained from a person between 18 and 59 years old who received the Ad26.COV2.S COVID-19 vaccine or a placebo. Specimen: peripheral blood, collected in a trial of Ad26.COV2.S vaccine versus placebo. The chain's CDR3 is CASSQDAGQWGPEAFF. In DNA form, the CDR3 reads TGCGCCAGCAGCCAAGACGCGGGACAGTGGGGTCCTGAAGCTTTCTTT.